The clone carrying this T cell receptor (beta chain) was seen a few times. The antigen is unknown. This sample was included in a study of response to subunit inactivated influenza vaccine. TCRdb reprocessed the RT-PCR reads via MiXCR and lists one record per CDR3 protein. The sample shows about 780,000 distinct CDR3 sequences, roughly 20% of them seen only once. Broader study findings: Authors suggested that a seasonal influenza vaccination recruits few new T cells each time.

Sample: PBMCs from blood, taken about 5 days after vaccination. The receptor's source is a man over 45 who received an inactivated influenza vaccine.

The CDR3 reads CASSQEGGVGTEAFF. CDR3 in DNA: TGTGCCAGCAGCCAAGAAGGCGGGGTTGGTACTGAAGCTTTCTTT. The chain uses TRBV4-2 and TRBJ1-1; D gene ambiguous. Germline-derived CDR1 and CDR2 are LGHNA and YNFKEQ. The V gene lost 0 bases and the J gene lost 5 bases, with 13 bases spanning the gap. There are 15 residues in the CDR3.